Here is one T cell receptor (beta chain) with its context. The data are from a study of blood T cells in healthy people across ages. Next came a second PCR, run for roughly 7 to 12 cycles, which used a sample-barcoded 5' primer along with a J-beta primer mix. One entry per CDR3 protein, called by TCRdb with MiXCR from the 5' RACE reads. There are hundreds of thousands of distinct CDR3 sequences in the sample; around 20% occur only once, and about 3.6% lies in the top ten. The sequence was obtained from a man aged 70 or older in good health. Sequenced input: blood.

CDR3 in DNA: TGTGCCAGCAGCGTAGCTCCCAGGGAACGGCAGTACTTC. Protein: CASSVAPRERQYF. The gene calls are TRBV9 and TRBJ2-5, with a weak D call TRBD1 (5 bases). The CDR3 has 13 amino acids. Trimming shortened V by 0 bases and J by 11 bases, and 14 bases separated the two germline ends. The V gene's germline CDR1 is SGDLS and CDR2 YYNGEE.